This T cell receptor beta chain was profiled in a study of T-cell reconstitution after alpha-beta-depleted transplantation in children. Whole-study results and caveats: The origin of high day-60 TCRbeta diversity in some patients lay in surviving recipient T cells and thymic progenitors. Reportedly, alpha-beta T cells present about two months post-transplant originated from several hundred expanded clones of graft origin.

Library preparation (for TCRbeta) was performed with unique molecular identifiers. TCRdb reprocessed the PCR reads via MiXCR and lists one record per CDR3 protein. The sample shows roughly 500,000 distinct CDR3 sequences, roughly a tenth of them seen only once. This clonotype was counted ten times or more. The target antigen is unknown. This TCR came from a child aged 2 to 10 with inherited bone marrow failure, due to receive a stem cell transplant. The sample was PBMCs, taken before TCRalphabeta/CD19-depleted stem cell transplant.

For the CDR3, the DNA is TGTGCCAGCAGCCCCCAGGCATTCACTAATGAAAAACTGTTTTTT. It is translated as CASSPQAFTNEKLFF. The rearrangement joins TRBV7-2 to TRBJ1-4; no definite D call. This CDR3 comprises 15 residues. V gave up 5 bases and J gave up 2 bases, with 12 bases separating them. Germline V lookup: CDR1 SGHTA, CDR2 FQGNSA.